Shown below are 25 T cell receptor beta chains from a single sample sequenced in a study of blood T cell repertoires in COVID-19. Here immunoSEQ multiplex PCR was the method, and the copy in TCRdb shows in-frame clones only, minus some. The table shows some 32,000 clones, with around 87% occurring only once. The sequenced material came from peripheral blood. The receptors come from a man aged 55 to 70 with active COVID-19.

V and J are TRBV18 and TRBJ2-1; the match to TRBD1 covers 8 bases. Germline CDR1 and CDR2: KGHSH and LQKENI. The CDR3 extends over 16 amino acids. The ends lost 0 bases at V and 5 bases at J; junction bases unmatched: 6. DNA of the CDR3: TGTGCCAGCTCACCACCGAAAGGACAGGGAAACAATGAGCAGTTCTTC. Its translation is CASSPPKGQGNNEQFF.

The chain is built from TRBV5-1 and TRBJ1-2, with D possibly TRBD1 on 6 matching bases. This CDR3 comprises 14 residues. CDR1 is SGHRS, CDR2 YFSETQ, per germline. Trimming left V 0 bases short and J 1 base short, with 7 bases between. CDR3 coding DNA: TGCGCCAGCAGCTTGGACAGGGATAACTATGGCTACACCTTC. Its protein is CASSLDRDNYGYTF. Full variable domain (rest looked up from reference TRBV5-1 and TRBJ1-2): KAGVTQTPRYLIKTRGQQVTLSCSPISGHRSVSWYQQTPGQGLQFLFEYFSETQRNKGNFPGRFSGRQFSNSRSEMNVSTLELGDSALYLCASSLDRDNYGYTFGSGTRLTVV.

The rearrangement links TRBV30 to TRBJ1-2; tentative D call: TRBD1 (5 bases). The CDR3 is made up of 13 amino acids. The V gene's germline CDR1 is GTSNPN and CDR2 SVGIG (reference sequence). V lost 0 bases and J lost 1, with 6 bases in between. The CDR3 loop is CAWSVTGNYGYTF. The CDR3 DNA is TGTGCCTGGAGTGTTACAGGTAACTATGGCTACACCTTC. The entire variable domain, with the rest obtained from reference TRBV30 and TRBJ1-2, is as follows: SQTIHQWPATLVQPVGSPLSLECTVEGTSNPNLYWYRQAAGRGLQLLFYSVGIGQISSEVPQNLSASRPQDRQFILSSKKLLLSDSGFYLCAWSVTGNYGYTFGSGTRLTVV.

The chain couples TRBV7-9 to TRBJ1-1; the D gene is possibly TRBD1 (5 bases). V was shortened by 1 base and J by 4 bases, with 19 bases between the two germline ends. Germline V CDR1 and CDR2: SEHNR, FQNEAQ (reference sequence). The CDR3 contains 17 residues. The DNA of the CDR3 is TGTGCCAGCAGCTTAGGTCAACGGACCAGGGATGGCACTGAAGCTTTCTTT. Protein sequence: CASSLGQRTRDGTEAFF.

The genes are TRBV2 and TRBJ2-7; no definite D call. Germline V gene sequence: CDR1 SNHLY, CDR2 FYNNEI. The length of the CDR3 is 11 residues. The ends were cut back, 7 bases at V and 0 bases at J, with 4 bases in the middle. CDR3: CASILSYEQYF. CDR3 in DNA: TGTGCCAGCATCCTCTCCTACGAGCAGTACTTC.

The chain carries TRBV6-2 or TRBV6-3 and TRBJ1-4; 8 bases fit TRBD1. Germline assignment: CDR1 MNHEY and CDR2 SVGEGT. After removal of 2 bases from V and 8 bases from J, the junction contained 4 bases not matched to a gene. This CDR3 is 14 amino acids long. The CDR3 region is CASSYRRDREKLFF. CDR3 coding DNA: TGTGCCAGCAGTTACCGCCGGGACAGGGAAAAACTGTTTTTT.

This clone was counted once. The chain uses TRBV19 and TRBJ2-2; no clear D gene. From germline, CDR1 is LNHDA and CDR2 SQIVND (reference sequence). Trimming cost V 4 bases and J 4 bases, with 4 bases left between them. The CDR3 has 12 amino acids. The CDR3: CASSTSTGELFF. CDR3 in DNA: TGTGCCAGTAGTACGAGCACCGGGGAGCTGTTTTTT.

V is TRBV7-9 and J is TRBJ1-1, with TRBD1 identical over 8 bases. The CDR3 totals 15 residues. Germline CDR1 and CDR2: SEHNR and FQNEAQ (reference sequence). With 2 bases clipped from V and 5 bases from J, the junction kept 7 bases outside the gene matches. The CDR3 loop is CASSLPGQGGTEAFF. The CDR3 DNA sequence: TGTGCCAGCAGCTTACCTGGACAGGGAGGAACTGAAGCTTTCTTT.

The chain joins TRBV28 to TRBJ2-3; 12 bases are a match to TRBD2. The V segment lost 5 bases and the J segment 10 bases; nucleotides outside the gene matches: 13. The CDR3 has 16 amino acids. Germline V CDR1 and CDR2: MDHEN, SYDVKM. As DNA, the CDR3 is TGTGCCAGCAGTCCCCCGACTAGCGGGAGAAGGGCAGCGCAGTATTTT. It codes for CASSPPTSGRRAAQYF. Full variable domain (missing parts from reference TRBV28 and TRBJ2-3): DVKVTQSSRYLVKRTGEKVFLECVQDMDHENMFWYRQDPGLGLRLIYFSYDVKMKEKGDIPEGYSVSREKKERFSLILESASTNQTSMYLCASSPPTSGRRAAQYFGPGTRLTVL.

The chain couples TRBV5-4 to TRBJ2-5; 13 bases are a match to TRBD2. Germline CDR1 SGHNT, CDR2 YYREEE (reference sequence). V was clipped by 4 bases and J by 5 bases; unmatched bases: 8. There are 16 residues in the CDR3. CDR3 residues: CASSPGTSGNRETQYF. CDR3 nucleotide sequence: TGTGCCAGCAGCCCCGGGACTAGCGGGAACCGGGAGACCCAGTACTTC. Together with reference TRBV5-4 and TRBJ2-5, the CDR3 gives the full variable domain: ETGVTQSPTHLIKTRGQQVTLRCSSQSGHNTVSWYQQALGQGPQFIFQYYREEENGRGNFPPRFSGLQFPNYSSELNVNALELDDSALYLCASSPGTSGNRETQYFGPGTRLLVL.

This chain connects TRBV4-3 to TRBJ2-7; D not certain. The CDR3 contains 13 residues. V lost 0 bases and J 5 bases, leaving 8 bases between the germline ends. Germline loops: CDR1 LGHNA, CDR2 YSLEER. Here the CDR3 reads CASSQDLSDEQYF. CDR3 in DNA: TGCGCCAGCAGCCAAGATCTTTCGGACGAGCAGTACTTC.

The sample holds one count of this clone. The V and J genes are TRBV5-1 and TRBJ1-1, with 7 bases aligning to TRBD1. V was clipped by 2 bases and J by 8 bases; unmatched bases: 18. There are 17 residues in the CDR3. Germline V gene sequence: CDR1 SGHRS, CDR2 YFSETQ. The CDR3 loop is CASSFTPRAGGGGEAFF. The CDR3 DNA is TGCGCCAGCAGCTTCACCCCCAGGGCAGGGGGAGGAGGGGAAGCTTTCTTT.

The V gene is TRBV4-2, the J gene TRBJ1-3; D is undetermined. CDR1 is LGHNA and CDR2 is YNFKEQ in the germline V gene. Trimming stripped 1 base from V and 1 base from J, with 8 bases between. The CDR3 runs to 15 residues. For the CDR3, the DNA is TGTGCCAGCAGCCAAGTGGCACTATCTGGAAACACCATATATTTT. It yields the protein CASSQVALSGNTIYF.

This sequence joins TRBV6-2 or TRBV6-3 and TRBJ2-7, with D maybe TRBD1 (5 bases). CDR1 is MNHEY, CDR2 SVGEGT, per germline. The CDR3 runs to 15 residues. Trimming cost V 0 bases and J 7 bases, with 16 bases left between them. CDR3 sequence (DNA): TGTGCCAGCAGTTACTCGATAGGGGCTCCAGATGAGCAGTACTTC. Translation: CASSYSIGAPDEQYF.

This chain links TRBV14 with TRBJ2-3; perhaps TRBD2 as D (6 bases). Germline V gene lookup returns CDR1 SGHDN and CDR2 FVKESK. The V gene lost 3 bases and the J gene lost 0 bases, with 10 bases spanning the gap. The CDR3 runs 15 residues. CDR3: CASSQGLSSTDTQYF. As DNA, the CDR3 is TGTGCCAGCAGCCAGGGACTTTCTAGCACAGATACGCAGTATTTT. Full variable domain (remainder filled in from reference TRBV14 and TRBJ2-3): EAGVTQFPSHSVIEKGQTVTLRCDPISGHDNLYWYRRVMGKEIKFLLHFVKESKQDESGMPNNRFLAERTGGTYSTLKVQPAELEDSGVYFCASSQGLSSTDTQYFGPGTRLTVL.

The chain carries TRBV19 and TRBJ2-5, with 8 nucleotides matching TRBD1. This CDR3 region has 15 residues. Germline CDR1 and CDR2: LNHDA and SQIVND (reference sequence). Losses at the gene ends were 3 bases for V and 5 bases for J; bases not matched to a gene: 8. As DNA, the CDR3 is TGTGCCAGTAGTATTGGGCCAGGGGGCGAGGAGACCCAGTACTTC. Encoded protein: CASSIGPGGEETQYF. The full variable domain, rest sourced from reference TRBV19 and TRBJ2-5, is DGGITQSPKYLFRKEGQNVTLSCEQNLNHDAMYWYRQDPGQGLRLIYYSQIVNDFQKGDIAEGYSVSREKKESFPLTVTSAQKNPTAFYLCASSIGPGGEETQYFGPGTRLLVL.

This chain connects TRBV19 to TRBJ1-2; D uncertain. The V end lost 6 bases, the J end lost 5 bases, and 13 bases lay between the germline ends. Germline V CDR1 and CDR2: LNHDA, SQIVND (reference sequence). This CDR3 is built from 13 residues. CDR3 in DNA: TGTGCCAGTAGCCCACCGGTGAGGTATGGCTACACCTTC. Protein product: CASSPPVRYGYTF.

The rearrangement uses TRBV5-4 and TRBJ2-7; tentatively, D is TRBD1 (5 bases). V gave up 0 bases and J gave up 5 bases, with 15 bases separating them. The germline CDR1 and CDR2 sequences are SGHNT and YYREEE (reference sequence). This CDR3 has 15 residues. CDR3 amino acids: CASSLGGLTSHEQYF. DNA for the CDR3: TGTGCCAGCAGCTTGGGGGGCCTGACGTCCCACGAGCAGTACTTC.

The CDR3 sequence is CASSQRDRGSDYGYTF. The CDR3 coding sequence is TGTGCCAGCAGCCAGCGGGACAGGGGCTCGGACTATGGCTACACCTTC. V usage is TRBV3-1 (or the pseudogene TRBV3-2) and J usage is TRBJ1-2; TRBD1 matches at 10 bases. Germline CDR1 is LGHDT and CDR2 is YNNKEL (reference sequence). This CDR3 contains 16 residues. J was trimmed by 3 bases and V by 3 bases; bases with no gene match: 7.

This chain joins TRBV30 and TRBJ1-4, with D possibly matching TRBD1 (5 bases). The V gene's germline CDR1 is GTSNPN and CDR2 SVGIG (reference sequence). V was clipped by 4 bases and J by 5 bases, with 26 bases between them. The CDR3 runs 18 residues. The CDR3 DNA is TGTGCCTGGAAAAAAACCCGCGGGGGGGAGTTTCGGAATGAAAAACTGTTTTTT. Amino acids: CAWKKTRGGEFRNEKLFF.

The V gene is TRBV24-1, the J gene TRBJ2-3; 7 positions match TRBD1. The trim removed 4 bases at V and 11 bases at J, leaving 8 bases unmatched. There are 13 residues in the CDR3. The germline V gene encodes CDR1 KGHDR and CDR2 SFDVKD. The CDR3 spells CATSDLDREKQYF. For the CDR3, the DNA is TGTGCCACCAGTGACCTAGACAGGGAGAAGCAGTATTTT.

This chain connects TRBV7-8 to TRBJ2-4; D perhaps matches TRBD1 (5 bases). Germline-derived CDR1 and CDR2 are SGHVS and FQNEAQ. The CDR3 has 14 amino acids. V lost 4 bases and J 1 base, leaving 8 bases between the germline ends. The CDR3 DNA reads TGTGCCAGCAGCTGGAAGGGGGCCAAAAACATTCAGTACTTC. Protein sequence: CASSWKGAKNIQYF.

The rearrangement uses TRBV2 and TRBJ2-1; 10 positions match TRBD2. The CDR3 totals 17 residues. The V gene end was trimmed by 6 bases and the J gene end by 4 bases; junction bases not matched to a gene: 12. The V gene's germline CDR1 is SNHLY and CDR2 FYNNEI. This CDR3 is CASRDPSSGGRYNEQFF. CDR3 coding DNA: TGTGCCAGCAGGGACCCCTCTAGCGGGGGACGATACAATGAGCAGTTCTTC.

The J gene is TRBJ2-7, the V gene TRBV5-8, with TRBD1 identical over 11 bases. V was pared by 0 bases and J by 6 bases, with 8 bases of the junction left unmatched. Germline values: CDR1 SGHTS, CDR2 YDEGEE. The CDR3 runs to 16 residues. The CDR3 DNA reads TGTGCCAGCAGCTTGGGGACAGGGGGCGTCTCATCCGAGCAGTACTTC. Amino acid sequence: CASSLGTGGVSSEQYF.

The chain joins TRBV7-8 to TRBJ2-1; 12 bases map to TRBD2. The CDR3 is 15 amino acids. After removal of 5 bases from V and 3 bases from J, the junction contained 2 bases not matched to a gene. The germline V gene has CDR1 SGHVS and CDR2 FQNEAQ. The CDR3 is CASSRTSGVYNEQFF. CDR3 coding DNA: TGTGCCAGCAGCCGGACTAGCGGGGTCTACAATGAGCAGTTCTTC.